Presented here are 21 T cell receptor beta chains from one specimen sequenced in a study of OX40 agonist ivuxolimab in advanced cancers. This table comes from immunoSEQ multiplex PCR, and its TCRdb copy is limited to in-frame clones, with some not included. This table holds tens of thousands of clones, over 75% found once. The sequenced sample was CD4+ or CD8+ T cells sorted from blood, obtained in a trial of the OX40 agonist ivuxolimab. The source is an adult with an advanced solid tumor such as melanoma, head and neck, liver or kidney cancer.

This clone occurred once. V gene TRBV4-1 combines with J gene TRBJ2-2, with 11 bases matching TRBD2. With 2 bases clipped from V and 6 bases from J, the junction kept 5 bases outside the gene matches. CDR3 length: 16 residues. The germline V gene has CDR1 MGHRA and CDR2 YSYEKL. The CDR3 is CASSQISGREAGELFF. The CDR3 region has the DNA TGCGCCAGCAGCCAAATTAGCGGGAGGGAAGCCGGGGAGCTGTTTTTT.

CDR3 region: CASPGQGASGANVLTF. As DNA, the CDR3 is TGTGCCAGCCCTGGACAGGGGGCGTCTGGGGCCAACGTCCTGACTTTC. The chain employs TRBV27 and TRBJ2-6; 11 bases are a match to TRBD1. V lost 8 bases and J lost 1; bases outside the gene matches: 4. Germline CDR1 and CDR2: MNHEY and SMNVEV (reference sequence). This CDR3 has 16 amino acids.

This chain connects TRBV18 to TRBJ2-7; 7 nucleotides align to TRBD2. Trimming at V came to 2 bases and at J to 1 base, leaving 5 bases not matched to a gene. CDR1 is KGHSH and CDR2 is LQKENI in the germline V gene. This CDR3 is built from 15 residues. The CDR3 region has the DNA TGTGCCAGCTCACCATTTTACGGGAGGTCCTACGAGCAGTACTTC. This sequence encodes CASSPFYGRSYEQYF.

The chain links TRBV19 to TRBJ2-1, with D possibly being TRBD2 (5 bases). CDR1 is LNHDA, CDR2 SQIVND, per germline (reference sequence). V was shortened by 7 bases and J by 4 bases, with 17 bases between the two germline ends. The CDR3 loop spans 15 amino acids. The CDR3 sequence is CASTPQGQRYNEQFF. The CDR3 DNA reads as TGTGCCAGTACTCCTCAAGGGCAGCGGTACAATGAGCAGTTCTTC.

This chain connects TRBV7-2 to TRBJ1-4; 7 positions agree with TRBD1. Germline trimming cut 6 bases from V and 7 bases from J; bases unmatched to any gene: 11. This CDR3 comprises 15 residues. Germline V gene lookup returns CDR1 SGHTA and CDR2 FQGNSA. The CDR3 spells CASSSSGTASEKLFF. The CDR3 nucleotides read TGTGCCAGCAGTTCTTCCGGGACAGCCTCTGAAAAACTGTTTTTT.

The chain carries TRBV5-5 and TRBJ1-1, with D unclear. Germline loops: CDR1 SGHKS, CDR2 YYEKEE (reference sequence). The CDR3 extends over 13 amino acids. V shed 4 bases and J shed 5 bases, with 12 bases lying between them. CDR3 sequence: CASSREGRTEAFF. CDR3 sequence (DNA): TGTGCCAGCAGCCGGGAAGGGAGGACTGAAGCTTTCTTT.

V and J are TRBV5-1 and TRBJ2-4, with TRBD1 as a possible D gene (7 bases). CDR3 length equals 13 residues. Trimming removed 3 bases at V and 7 bases at J, with 11 bases between. CDR1 and CDR2 from the germline V gene are SGHRS and YFSETQ. The DNA for the CDR3 is TGCGCCAGCAGCTCTCCAGGGGGGAACATTCAGTACTTC. This translates into CASSSPGGNIQYF.

This chain uses TRBV11-2 with TRBJ2-7; D could derive from TRBD1 or TRBD2 (5 bases each). The CDR3 consists of 12 residues. CDR1 is SGHAT and CDR2 is FQNNGV in the germline V gene. V lost 2 bases and J 5 bases, leaving 7 bases between the germline ends. CDR3 DNA: TGTGCCAGCAGCTTATGGGGGAACGAGCAGTACTTC. Translating it yields CASSLWGNEQYF.

The rearrangement uses TRBV10-3 and TRBJ2-3, with 11 bases aligning to TRBD2. Trimming cost V 7 bases and J 5 bases; bases outside gene matches: 2. CDR1 is ENHRY, CDR2 SYGVKD, per germline. This CDR3 is built from 13 residues. CDR3 DNA sequence: TGTGCCATCATGCTAGCGGGAGGAGATACGCAGTATTTT. Protein product: CAIMLAGGDTQYF.

The rearrangement joins TRBV28 to TRBJ2-2; D unclear. The CDR3 consists of 15 residues. Germline CDR1 and CDR2: MDHEN and SYDVKM. V was cut by 3 bases and J by 1 base, with 9 bases left in between. The CDR3 bases are TGTGCCAGCAGTTTTTATGGCAGGAACACCGGGGAGCTGTTTTTT. Amino acids: CASSFYGRNTGELFF.

The J gene is TRBJ2-5, the V gene TRBV19; D uncertain. Germline loops: CDR1 LNHDA, CDR2 SQIVND (reference sequence). The CDR3 has 14 amino acids. Trimming left V 0 bases short and J 0 bases short, with 5 bases between. CDR3 sequence (DNA): TGTGCCAGTAGTATAGACAGAGACCAAGAGACCCAGTACTTC. This gives the protein CASSIDRDQETQYF.

The J gene is TRBJ2-1, the V gene TRBV10-2; a weak D match, TRBD2 (5 bases). The V gene's germline CDR1 is WSHSY and CDR2 SAAADI. The CDR3 totals 14 residues. The V and J ends lost 2 bases and 3 bases respectively, with 8 bases between them. CDR3 sequence (DNA): TGCGCCAGCAGTGAGGAGCGGAGCTACAATGAGCAGTTCTTC. It translates to CASSEERSYNEQFF.

This chain links TRBV7-2 with TRBJ1-2; TRBD1 matches 7 bases. Trimming at V came to 5 bases and at J to 8 bases, leaving 8 bases not matched to a gene. Germline V gene sequence: CDR1 SGHTA, CDR2 FQGNSA. This CDR3 is built from 13 residues. The CDR3 sequence is CASSAQGIGGYTF. The CDR3 bases are TGTGCCAGCAGCGCACAGGGGATTGGGGGCTACACCTTC.

This sequence joins TRBV27 and TRBJ2-2; the D is unclear. Germline loops: CDR1 MNHEY, CDR2 SMNVEV (reference sequence). This CDR3 has 13 residues. Trimming stripped 3 bases from V and 7 bases from J, with 9 bases between. The CDR3 DNA reads as TGTGCCAGCAGTTTTAGATTAGGCGGGGAGCTGTTTTTT. The encoded protein is CASSFRLGGELFF.

The chain joins TRBV5-1 to TRBJ2-1; D ambiguous. Germline V gives CDR1 SGHRS, CDR2 YFSETQ. Trimming stripped 2 bases from V and 0 bases from J, with 9 bases between. The CDR3 contains 15 residues. The CDR3 region has the DNA TGCGCCAGCAGCTTCGGTCCGAGCTCCTACAATGAGCAGTTCTTC. Its translation is CASSFGPSSYNEQFF.

The chain carries TRBV27 and TRBJ2-3, with D possibly matching TRBD2 (6 bases). The germline V and J ends were trimmed by 5 bases and 2 bases, with 14 bases remaining between them. The CDR3 runs to 15 residues. Per the germline V gene, CDR1 is MNHEY and CDR2 is SMNVEV (reference sequence). The CDR3: CASSQGLGYTDTQYF. Here the CDR3 DNA reads TGTGCCAGCAGTCAGGGACTCGGATACACAGATACGCAGTATTTT.

Regarding this clone: Compared with germline, one end of the junction differs, possibly owing to a read error. This same CDR3 is encoded by further DNA sequences in the sample. The rearrangement uses TRBV11-2 and TRBJ1-2, with D perhaps TRBD1 (6 bases). This CDR3 comprises 13 residues. Germline values: CDR1 SGHAT, CDR2 FQNNGV. CDR3 DNA: TGTGCTAGCAGCTTAGATGGGGGCTCTGGCTACACCTTC. This translates into CASSLDGGSGYTF.

V is TRBV29-1 and J is TRBJ1-1; the D gene is possibly TRBD1 (5 bases). Germline loops: CDR1 SQVTM, CDR2 ANQGSEA. The CDR3 spans 14 residues. The V end lost 6 bases, the J end lost 1 base, and 15 bases lay between the germline ends. CDR3 sequence reads: CSVLRGMGNTEAFF. The CDR3 region has the DNA TGCAGCGTATTGAGGGGAATGGGGAACACTGAAGCTTTCTTT.

The V and J genes are TRBV7-8 and TRBJ2-3; possible D gene TRBD2, 6 bases. The V gene lost 8 bases and the J gene lost 1 base, with 19 bases spanning the gap. Per germline, CDR1 SGHVS and CDR2 FQNEAQ. The CDR3 is 16 residues long. CDR3 amino acids: CASRGGPTGGTDTQYF. The CDR3 region has the DNA TGTGCCAGCCGAGGCGGGCCGACGGGGGGCACAGATACGCAGTATTTT.

The rearrangement uses TRBV4-1 and TRBJ2-2, with TRBD2 identical over 8 bases. The V gene end was trimmed by 3 bases and the J gene end by 0 bases; junction bases not matched to a gene: 6. CDR3 length: 17 amino acids. Germline V gene lookup returns CDR1 MGHRA and CDR2 YSYEKL. The chain's CDR3 is CASSHRSGGANTGELFF. The CDR3 DNA reads as TGCGCCAGCAGCCATCGCTCGGGGGGGGCGAACACCGGGGAGCTGTTTTTT.

This chain links TRBV29-1 with TRBJ1-2, with a possible D match to TRBD1 (5 bases). The germline V gene encodes CDR1 SQVTM and CDR2 ANQGSEA. CDR3 length: 12 residues. Between the trimmed V and J ends, which lost 2 bases and 5 bases, there was a span of 9 bases. CDR3 in DNA: TGCAGCGTTGAAAGGGGAGGGTATGGCTACACCTTC. Translated, it gives CSVERGGYGYTF. The variable domain in full, completed from reference TRBV29-1 and TRBJ1-2, reads SAVISQKPSRDICQRGTSLTIQCQVDSQVTMMFWYRQQPGQSLTLIATANQGSEATYESGFVIDKFPISRPNLTFSTLTVSNMSPEDSSIYLCSVERGGYGYTFGSGTRLTVV.